This T cell receptor (beta chain) was documented in a study of T cell responses to AZD1222 COVID-19 vaccine. The assay was immunoSEQ multiplex PCR, and TCRdb's table has in-frame clones only and misses some. This table holds 95,000 to 150,000 clones, 86% found once. Sequenced material: peripheral blood, taken on day 0 of AZD1222 vaccination. The receptor was derived from an adult in good health.

For the CDR3, the DNA is TGTGCCAGTAGTATAGACGCCAACTCCTACGAGCAGTACTTC. Its protein product is CASSIDANSYEQYF. The genes are TRBV19 and TRBJ2-7, with D unclear. The CDR3 extends over 14 amino acids. Trimming removed 0 bases from V and 0 bases from J, with 6 bases in between. Germline CDR1 is LNHDA and CDR2 is SQIVND (reference sequence). Filled out from reference TRBV19 and TRBJ2-7, the complete variable domain reads DGGITQSPKYLFRKEGQNVTLSCEQNLNHDAMYWYRQDPGQGLRLIYYSQIVNDFQKGDIAEGYSVSREKKESFPLTVTSAQKNPTAFYLCASSIDANSYEQYFGPGTRLTVT.